The 8 T cell receptor beta chains reported below all come from one sample, sequenced in a study of T-cell reconstitution after alpha-beta-depleted transplantation in children. Preparation of the TCRbeta library was carried out with unique molecular identifiers. TCRdb independently ran MiXCR on the PCR reads; one entry per CDR3 protein. The sample lists 100,000 or so distinct CDR3 sequences, 6% to 9% occurring once. The sequenced sample was PBMCs, obtained before TCRalphabeta/CD19-depleted stem cell transplant. The origin of the receptors is a boy aged 2-9 years with acute lymphoblastic leukemia, due to receive a stem cell transplant.

This clonotype was observed at least ten times. This chain's CDR3 is CASTTLAQMNTEAFF. CDR3 nucleotides: TGTGCCAGCACCACGCTGGCACAAATGAACACTGAAGCTTTCTTT. This rearrangement joins TRBV7-9 to TRBJ1-1; no clear D. The CDR3 length is 15 residues. CDR1 is SEHNR, CDR2 FQNEAQ, per germline (reference sequence). The V and J ends lost 7 bases and 0 bases respectively, with 15 bases between them.

Details on this clonotype: This may be a read error: a much more frequent sequence differs by one nucleotide. This rearrangement joins TRBV9 to TRBJ2-1; 7 positions agree with TRBD2. Germline CDR1 is SGDLS and CDR2 is YYNGEE. The V and J ends lost 0 bases and 9 bases, in that order; junction bases with no gene match: 6. The CDR3 length is 14 residues. CDR3 in DNA: TGTGCCAGCAGCGTAGGAGCGGGGCCTAGTGAGCAGTTCTTC. Translating gives CASSVGAGPSEQFF.

The J gene is TRBJ2-1, the V gene TRBV20-1, with 8 bases aligning to TRBD2. CDR3 size: 16 residues. After removal of 0 bases from V and 2 bases from J, the junction contained 6 bases not matched to a gene. CDR1 and CDR2 from the germline V gene are DFQATT and SNEGSKA (reference sequence). CDR3 loop: CSARDIREGTYNEQFF. DNA of the CDR3: TGCAGTGCTAGAGATATACGGGAGGGCACCTACAATGAGCAGTTCTTC.

Many counts were recorded for this clonotype. This chain connects TRBV7-8 to TRBJ1-4; D gene uncertain. CDR3 size: 14 residues. Trimming took 5 bases from V and 8 from J, leaving 15 bases between them. CDR1 SGHVS and CDR2 FQNEAQ come from the germline V gene. The CDR3: CASSPRRLGEKLFF. CDR3 sequence (DNA): TGTGCCAGCAGCCCCCGCCGGCTGGGAGAAAAACTGTTTTTT.

The chain links TRBV27 to TRBJ2-1; the match to TRBD2 covers 13 bases. This CDR3 contains 17 residues. Trimming cost V 6 bases and J 4 bases; bases outside gene matches: 9. The germline V gene has CDR1 MNHEY and CDR2 SMNVEV (reference sequence). The CDR3 spells CASRQTSGGPIYNEQFF. CDR3 bases: TGTGCCAGCAGACAGACTAGCGGGGGGCCAATATACAATGAGCAGTTCTTC.

This chain joins TRBV3-1 and TRBJ1-5; D is undetermined. Trimming removed 8 bases at V and 1 base at J, with 9 bases between. This CDR3 has 13 residues. The germline V gene encodes CDR1 LGHDT and CDR2 YNNKEL (reference sequence). CDR3 nucleotides: TGTGCCAGCGGGTATCTGAGCAATCAGCCCCAGCATTTT. Translating it yields CASGYLSNQPQHF.

This clonotype was counted many times. The genes are TRBV21-1 and TRBJ1-1. TRBV21-1 is classified as a pseudogene. The CDR3 is 15 amino acids. The CDR3 DNA follows: TGTGCCAGCAGCAAAGTGGGCCGGTGGAACACTGAAGCTTTCTTT. Translation: CASSKVGRWNTEAFF.

This clonotype was seen ten or more times. V gene TRBV7-6 combines with J gene TRBJ1-1, with 8 bases identical to TRBD1. This CDR3 is 14 amino acids long. The ends lost 5 bases at V and 5 bases at J; junction bases unmatched: 7. Per germline, CDR1 SGHVS and CDR2 FNYEAQ. CDR3 DNA sequence: TGTGCCAGCAGCGCTGGACAGGGATTGACTGAAGCTTTCTTT. Translating it yields CASSAGQGLTEAFF.